The present TCR beta chain was sequenced within a study of cytomegalovirus exposure and HLA in healthy donors. Whole-study findings and limits: Rare sequences made up most TCRs, while some public TCRs were found in many donors.

Both 60 Vbeta primers and 13 Jbeta primers went into the PCR. Sequencing was performed with immunoSEQ multiplex PCR; in TCRdb, only in-frame clones are kept and a portion is missing. The table lists about 130,000 clones, approximately 78% of them singletons, with 1.5% in the top ten. In the case of this clone: The antigen is unknown.

Germline V lookup: CDR1 LNHDA, CDR2 SQIVND (reference sequence). V was shortened by 1 base and J by 1 base, with 9 bases between the two germline ends. The CDR3 has 15 amino acids. The TCR sequence derives from a female donor in good health and CMV-seronegative. The V and J genes are TRBV19 and TRBJ2-3; D is possibly TRBD2 (5 bases). The sample consisted of PBMCs. The CDR3 DNA reads as TGTGCCAGTAGTATAGTAACTAGGGGCACAGATACGCAGTATTTT. Protein product: CASSIVTRGTDTQYF.